The source of this T cell receptor (beta chain) is a study of T cell repertoires in cytomegalovirus infection. Overall study: TCR beta signatures that were public indicated CMV infection and matching HLA type. Findings and limits, study-wide: The study identified carriers of CMV plus the relevant HLA from cumulative public TCR beta family frequency. Across the ex vivo response, the dominant clonotypes were HLA-C-restricted CMV-specific TCR beta clonotypes.

The sample holds a few counts of this clonotype. Its antigen is currently unknown. Using its own MiXCR run on the reads, TCRdb lists one record per CDR3 protein. The profile shows under 150,000 distinct CDR3 sequences, more than 20% of them singletons. Germline-derived CDR1 and CDR2 are MNHEY and SMNVEV (reference sequence). Trimming took 6 bases from V and 5 from J, leaving 17 bases between them. The CDR3 runs 15 residues. This TCR was sampled from a human donor in good health (CMV status not recorded). Some clones in this sample may be carry-over from other donors' samples. The sequencing sample was made of PBMCs, sequenced either directly or after in vitro stimulation (not recorded which). V usage is TRBV27 and J usage is TRBJ2-1; a possible D gene is TRBD2 (6 bases). CDR3 bases: TGTGCCAGCAGACCCCCTGGGGGGAGAAACAATGAGCAGTTCTTC. Amino acid sequence: CASRPPGGRNNEQFF.